The rows below give T cell receptor beta chains drawn from one sample of a study of blood T cell repertoires in COVID-19. TCRdb's copy holds only in-frame clones and misses some; the assay was immunoSEQ multiplex PCR. The sample lists 300,000 or so clones, around four fifths occurring once. Sample: peripheral blood. These receptors were taken from a woman between 50 and 59 years old with active or convalescent COVID-19. Both conserved end residues are part of each CDR3. The order of the fields is clone size, D gene, J gene, V gene, CDR3 protein, CDR3 DNA. A D gene is named only where the DNA matches it firmly. The listing skips clone size in some rows; elsewhere it reads once, few, many or a size class.

NA,NA,TRBJ1-1,TRBV7-9,CASARESLREAFF,TGTGCCAGCGCCCGAGAAAGCCTCCGGGAAGCTTTCTTT
NA,TRBD1,TRBJ2-3,TRBV10-2,CASRYTGDSDTQYF,TGCGCCAGCAGATACACAGGGGATTCAGATACGCAGTATTTT
NA,NA,TRBJ2-1,TRBV9,CASSVDPASSYNEQFF,TGTGCCAGCAGCGTAGATCCGGCTAGTTCCTACAATGAGCAGTTCTTC
NA,NA,TRBJ1-5,TRBV28,CASSFFGRVHQPQHF,TGTGCCAGCAGTTTCTTCGGGAGGGTTCATCAGCCCCAGCATTTT
NA,TRBD2,TRBJ2-7,TRBV28,CASSPSGTGREQYF,TGTGCCAGCAGTCCGAGCGGGACCGGTAGAGAGCAGTACTTC
NA,NA,TRBJ1-1,TRBV5-1,CASSEGRTSLDTEAFF,TGCGCCAGCAGCGAGGGTCGGACCTCCTTGGACACTGAAGCTTTCTTT
many,NA,TRBJ1-1,TRBV18,CASGALNTEAFF,TGTGCCAGCGGGGCATTGAACACTGAAGCTTTCTTT
NA,NA,TRBJ1-4,TRBV29-1,CSVDEGRREKLFF,TGCAGCGTTGATGAGGGGAGGCGTGAAAAACTGTTTTTT
NA,NA,TRBJ1-6,TRBV2,CASSEETDNSPLHF,TGTGCCAGCAGTGAAGAGACAGATAATTCACCCCTCCACTTT
NA,TRBD2,TRBJ2-7,TRBV6-2/TRBV6-3,CASSSLGLADSYEQYF,TGTGCCAGCAGTTCGTTGGGACTAGCGGACTCCTACGAGCAGTACTTC
NA,NA,TRBJ2-7,TRBV7-6,CASSRARGEGYEQYF,TGTGCCAGCAGCCGCGCCAGGGGTGAGGGGTACGAGCAGTACTTC
NA,NA,TRBJ1-6,TRBV5-4,CASSSDTGSNSPLHF,TGTGCCAGCAGCTCGGACACAGGTTCCAATTCACCCCTCCACTTT
NA,NA,TRBJ1-2,TRBV10-3,CAISEPIGWQGNYTF,TGTGCCATCAGTGAACCCATCGGATGGCAGGGTAACTACACCTTC
NA,TRBD1,TRBJ1-5,TRBV5-4,CASSQDRGRNQPQHF,TGTGCCAGCAGTCAGGACAGGGGCCGCAATCAGCCCCAGCATTTT
NA,TRBD2,TRBJ2-7,TRBV28,CASSLWAGRESSEQYF,TGTGCCAGCAGTTTATGGGCTGGGCGGGAGTCGAGCGAGCAGTACTTC
few,NA,TRBJ1-6,TRBV25-1,CASSTGFGSPLHF,TGTGCCAGCAGTACAGGGTTTGGATCACCCCTCCACTTT
NA,TRBD1,TRBJ1-2,TRBV24-1,CATRTGPDAAALEDGYTF,TGTGCCACCCGGACAGGCCCGGACGCGGCCGCACTTGAGGATGGCTACACCTTC
NA,NA,TRBJ1-5,TRBV21-1,CASSPGPRNQPQHF,TGTGCCAGCAGCCCAGGGCCGCGAAATCAGCCCCAGCATTTT
NA,TRBD1,TRBJ1-6,TRBV2,CASRGTVTTNSPLHF,TGTGCCAGCAGGGGGACAGTTACCACAAATTCACCCCTCCACTTT
NA,NA,TRBJ1-2,TRBV16,CASSHSVLGYTF,TGTGCCAGCAGCCACTCGGTCCTTGGCTACACCTTC
NA,NA,TRBJ2-7,TRBV15,CATSRDRRALKGYEQYF,TGTGCCACCAGCAGAGATAGACGGGCCTTAAAGGGGTACGAGCAGTACTTC
once,TRBD1,TRBJ2-2,TRBV19,CASSSGGAPNTGELFF,TGTGCCAGTAGTTCAGGGGGCGCCCCGAACACCGGGGAGCTGTTTTTT
NA,TRBD2,TRBJ2-7,TRBV3-1/TRBV3-2,CASSQGPGLAANEQYF,TGTGCCAGCAGCCAAGGACCCGGACTAGCGGCAAACGAGCAGTACTTC
NA,NA,TRBJ2-1,TRBV2,CASTNGGTPGEQFF,TGTGCCAGCACTAACGGGGGTACCCCAGGTGAGCAGTTCTTC
NA,NA,TRBJ1-6,TRBV30,CAWSVQGPSPLHF,TGTGCCTGGAGTGTGCAGGGTCCTTCACCCCTCCACTTT
NA,TRBD1,TRBJ1-2,TRBV29-1,CSVVRQGVTGGYTF,TGCAGCGTTGTGAGACAGGGGGTAACGGGTGGCTACACCTTC
few,NA,TRBJ2-5,TRBV3-1/TRBV3-2,CASSHIPANMIETQYF,TGTGCCAGCAGCCATATCCCCGCCAACATGATAGAGACCCAGTACTTC
NA,TRBD1,TRBJ1-3,TRBV24-1,CATPGTGVTPGNTIYF,TGTGCCACCCCCGGGACAGGGGTCACACCTGGAAACACCATATATTTT
once,NA,TRBJ1-1,TRBV19,CASSIAAREAEAFF,TGTGCCAGTAGTATAGCCGCCAGGGAGGCTGAAGCTTTCTTT
NA,NA,TRBJ1-5,TRBV28,CASSFLGGGSNQPQHF,TGTGCCAGCAGTTTCTTGGGCGGGGGTAGCAATCAGCCCCAGCATTTT
NA,TRBD1,TRBJ2-7,TRBV11-2,CASSSGQSYEQYF,TGTGCCAGCAGCTCGGGACAGTCCTACGAGCAGTACTTC
once,NA,TRBJ1-6,TRBV7-2,CASSTPVQSPLHF,TGTGCCAGCAGCACCCCCGTCCAGTCACCCCTCCACTTT
NA,TRBD1,TRBJ1-2,TRBV27,CASSSLSPGGANYGYTF,TGTGCCAGCAGTTCGCTTAGCCCAGGGGGCGCGAACTATGGCTACACCTTC
NA,TRBD2,TRBJ2-7,TRBV11-2,CASSLVGGNFYEQYF,TGTGCCAGCAGCTTGGTGGGAGGGAACTTCTACGAGCAGTACTTC
NA,TRBD1,TRBJ2-7,TRBV5-1,CASSLVTGGNYEQYF,TGCGCCAGCAGTTTGGTGACAGGGGGAAACTACGAGCAGTACTTC
NA,NA,TRBJ2-7,TRBV19,CASSIAPGGNYEQYF,TGTGCCAGTAGTATAGCCCCGGGGGGCAACTACGAGCAGTACTTC
NA,NA,TRBJ2-7,TRBV7-9,CASSSPGWRAEEQYF,TGTGCCAGCAGCTCCCCGGGATGGAGGGCCGAGGAGCAGTACTTC
few,NA,TRBJ1-5,TRBV7-2,CASSSTGSQPQHF,TGTGCCAGCAGCTCAACTGGGAGTCAGCCCCAGCATTTT
NA,TRBD1,TRBJ1-2,TRBV6-5,CASRYGTGANYGYTF,TGTGCCAGCAGATACGGGACAGGGGCTAACTATGGCTACACCTTC
NA,TRBD2,TRBJ2-7,TRBV19,CASSFSGPLYEQYF,TGTGCCAGTAGTTTTAGCGGGCCCCTCTACGAGCAGTACTTC
NA,TRBD2,TRBJ2-1,TRBV7-8,CASSAPTSGRVVGSYNEQFF,TGTGCCAGCAGCGCGCCGACTAGCGGGAGGGTAGTAGGCTCCTACAATGAGCAGTTCTTC
NA,TRBD2,TRBJ2-3,TRBV11-2,CASSSRPGTSGRGSDTQYF,TGTGCCAGCAGCTCACGACCCGGGACTAGCGGGAGGGGGTCAGATACGCAGTATTTT
NA,TRBD2,TRBJ2-5,TRBV3-1/TRBV3-2,CASRERGLAGEETQYF,TGTGCCAGCAGGGAGCGGGGACTAGCGGGAGAAGAGACCCAGTACTTC
NA,TRBD1,TRBJ1-4,TRBV3-1/TRBV3-2,CASSQVSGQGTEKLFF,TGTGCCAGCAGCCAAGTTAGTGGACAGGGCACTGAAAAACTGTTTTTT